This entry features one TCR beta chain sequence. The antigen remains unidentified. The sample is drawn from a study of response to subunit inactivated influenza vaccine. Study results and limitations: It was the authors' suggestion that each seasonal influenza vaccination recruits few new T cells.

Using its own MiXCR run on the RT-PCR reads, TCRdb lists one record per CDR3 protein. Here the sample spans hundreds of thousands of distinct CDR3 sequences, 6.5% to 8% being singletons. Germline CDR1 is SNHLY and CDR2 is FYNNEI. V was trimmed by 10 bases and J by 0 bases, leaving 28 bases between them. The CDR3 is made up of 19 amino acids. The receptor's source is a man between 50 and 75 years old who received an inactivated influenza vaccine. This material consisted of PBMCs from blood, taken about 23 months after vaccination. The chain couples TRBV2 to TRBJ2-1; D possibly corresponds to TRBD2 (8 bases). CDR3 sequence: CATLNPSGGTESSYNEQFF. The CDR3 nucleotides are TGTGCCACGTTAAACCCGTCGGGGGGGACAGAGAGCTCCTACAATGAGCAGTTCTTC.